The rows below give T cell receptor beta chains drawn from one sample of a study of cytomegalovirus exposure and HLA in healthy donors. The assay was immunoSEQ multiplex PCR, and TCRdb's table has in-frame clones only and misses some. The sample has some 180,000 clones; the top ten hold about 6.8%. Sequencing used PBMCs. The receptors shown here come from a man aged 25-45 years in good health and CMV-seronegative. Both conserved end residues are part of each CDR3. D genes are given only for firm matches.

D	V	J	CDR3	DNA
.	TRBV19	TRBJ2-1	CASSINPLDHEQFF	TGTGCCAGTAGTATCAACCCCCTAGACCATGAGCAGTTCTTC
TRBD1	TRBV5-4	TRBJ2-1	CASSPGQGNYNEQFF	TGTGCCAGCAGCCCAGGACAGGGGAACTACAATGAGCAGTTCTTC
TRBD1	TRBV27	TRBJ1-3	CASSLTGAGNTIYF	TGTGCCAGCAGTCTGACAGGGGCTGGAAACACCATATATTTT
.	TRBV30	TRBJ2-5	CAWTSTETQYF	TGTGCCTGGACGTCTACTGAGACCCAGTACTTC
.	TRBV4-3	TRBJ2-3	CASRPPNTDTQYF	TGCGCCAGCCGCCCCCCTAACACAGATACGCAGTATTTT
TRBD1	TRBV6-1	TRBJ2-7	CASRDRVSYEQYF	TGTGCCAGCCGGGACAGGGTGTCCTACGAGCAGTACTTC
TRBD2	TRBV28	TRBJ2-1	CASSLQPGTSDYNEQFF	TGTGCCAGCAGTTTACAACCCGGGACTAGCGACTACAATGAGCAGTTCTTC
TRBD2	TRBV18	TRBJ2-2	CASSPLGLAGVNTGELFF	TGTGCCAGCTCACCCTTGGGACTAGCGGGAGTAAACACCGGGGAGCTGTTTTTT
.	TRBV2	TRBJ1-2	CASSEGGQAGYTF	TGTGCCAGCAGTGAAGGGGGCCAGGCTGGCTACACCTTC
TRBD2	TRBV30	TRBJ2-5	CAWSAGTSGTSQETQYF	TGTGCCTGGAGTGCAGGGACTAGCGGGACCTCCCAAGAGACCCAGTACTTC
TRBD1	TRBV5-1	TRBJ2-7	CASRRTGTDEQYF	TGCGCCAGCAGAAGGACAGGGACCGACGAGCAGTACTTC
.	TRBV5-4	TRBJ1-4	CASSLAGRANEKLFF	TGTGCCAGCAGCTTGGCGGGCAGGGCTAATGAAAAACTGTTTTTT
TRBD2	TRBV4-1	TRBJ2-1	CASSQQWLAGYNEQFF	TGCGCCAGCAGCCAACAGTGGCTAGCGGGGTACAATGAGCAGTTCTTC
.	TRBV2	TRBJ2-3	CASNPDGRSTDTQYF	TGTGCCAGCAACCCCGATGGGCGCAGCACAGATACGCAGTATTTT
.	TRBV27	TRBJ1-2	CASSLHPGTNYGYTF	TGTGCCAGCAGTTTACACCCAGGAACTAACTATGGCTACACCTTC
TRBD1	TRBV15	TRBJ2-3	CATSRERQGLSTDTQYF	TGTGCCACCAGCAGAGAGCGACAGGGGTTAAGCACAGATACGCAGTATTTT
.	TRBV18	TRBJ1-1	CASCPSGGDTEAFF	TGTGCCAGCTGCCCGAGCGGGGGGGACACTGAAGCTTTCTTT
.	TRBV2	TRBJ2-7	CASSGAGRYEQYF	TGTGCCAGCAGTGGGGCAGGGAGGTACGAGCAGTACTTC
.	TRBV6-6	TRBJ1-5	CASSYSMGRVGQPQHF	TGTGCCAGCAGTTACTCGATGGGCAGGGTAGGTCAGCCCCAGCATTTT
TRBD1	TRBV27	TRBJ1-5	CASRPGQGNQPQHF	TGTGCCAGCCGGCCGGGACAGGGCAATCAGCCCCAGCATTTT
.	TRBV6-1	TRBJ2-7	CASSELEQYF	TGTGCCAGCAGTGAACTCGAGCAGTACTTC
TRBD1	TRBV19	TRBJ2-7	CASSISGQGASYEQYF	TGTGCCAGTAGTATTTCTGGACAGGGGGCGTCCTACGAGCAGTACTTC
.	TRBV29-1	TRBJ2-5	CSVARDETQYF	TGCAGCGTTGCCAGGGATGAGACCCAGTACTTC
.	TRBV13	TRBJ2-5	CASSLAGLEGTQYF	TGTGCCAGCAGCTTAGCAGGCCTGGAAGGGACCCAGTACTTC
.	TRBV9	TRBJ2-1	CASSVSPESSSYNEQFF	TGTGCCAGCAGCGTGAGCCCTGAGAGTAGCTCCTACAATGAGCAGTTCTTC
.	TRBV12-2	TRBJ2-1	CASRPGGGRAFNEQFF	TGTGCAAGTCGCCCAGGTGGTGGGAGGGCCTTCAATGAGCAGTTCTTC
TRBD2	TRBV10-2	TRBJ2-2	CATTGLADTGELFF	TGCGCCACCACGGGACTAGCGGACACCGGGGAGCTGTTTTTT
.	TRBV9	TRBJ2-7	CASSPRQAYEQYF	TGTGCCAGCAGCCCCCGACAGGCCTACGAGCAGTACTTC
TRBD1	TRBV19	TRBJ2-7	CASSIIFGTASYEQYF	TGTGCCAGTAGTATCATTTTTGGGACAGCCTCCTACGAGCAGTACTTC
TRBD1	TRBV19	TRBJ1-5	CAPEDRAYNQPQHF	TGTGCCCCCGAGGACAGGGCTTACAATCAGCCCCAGCATTTT
.	TRBV29-1	TRBJ1-4	CSVPGTSPNEKLFF	TGCAGCGTGCCAGGGACTTCCCCTAATGAAAAACTGTTTTTT
TRBD1	TRBV19	TRBJ2-1	CASSIGPGTGLYNEQFF	TGTGCCAGTAGTATAGGTCCAGGGACAGGACTATACAATGAGCAGTTCTTC